The 10 T cell receptor beta chains below come from one sample, sequenced in a study of blood T cell repertoires in COVID-19. Profiling relied on immunoSEQ multiplex PCR, and the TCRdb table lists in-frame clones only, not all of them. The table lists just under 350,000 clones, around four fifths of them singletons, with roughly 3% in the top ten. The sequencing sample was made of peripheral blood. The receptor set was obtained from a man aged 25-40 years with active or convalescent COVID-19.

This chain connects TRBV6-6 to TRBJ1-2; 7 bases agree with TRBD1. CDR1 and CDR2 from the germline V gene are MNHNY and SVGAGI (reference sequence). The CDR3 has 13 residues. The V segment lost 5 bases and the J segment 4 bases; nucleotides outside the gene matches: 4. CDR3 bases: TGTGCCAGCAGTCCCCGGGACAGCTATGGCTACACCTTC. Encoded protein: CASSPRDSYGYTF.

In this sample, this clone turned up a few times. This chain connects TRBV3-1 (or the pseudogene TRBV3-2) to TRBJ1-5, with 8 nucleotides matching TRBD1. CDR3 length equals 14 residues. Germline V gene sequence: CDR1 LGHDT, CDR2 YNNKEL (reference sequence). The trim removed 3 bases at V and 7 bases at J, leaving 5 bases unmatched. In DNA form, the CDR3 reads TGTGCCAGCAGCCAGCAGACAGGGGAACAGCCCCAGCATTTT. Amino acids: CASSQQTGEQPQHF.

This clone appeared a single time. The chain joins TRBV2 to TRBJ1-5, with TRBD1 identical over 9 bases. The germline CDR1 and CDR2 sequences are SNHLY and FYNNEI. The CDR3 consists of 15 residues. J gave up 6 bases and V 6 bases, and 9 bases lay outside the gene matches. CDR3 in amino acids: CASRRGTGPGQPQHF. CDR3 sequence (DNA): TGTGCCAGCAGAAGAGGGACAGGGCCGGGTCAGCCCCAGCATTTT.

The rearrangement joins TRBV7-6 to TRBJ2-5; D may be TRBD2 (6 bases). The V gene lost 0 bases and the J gene lost 1 base, with 12 bases spanning the gap. This CDR3 has 16 residues. CDR1 and CDR2 (germline): SGHVS, FNYEAQ. The CDR3 DNA sequence: TGTGCCAGCAGCTTAGCGGGGGGAGCGAGCCAAGAGACCCAGTACTTC. As protein: CASSLAGGASQETQYF.

This CDR3 reads CASSGQGAKRNQPQHF. The CDR3 DNA sequence: TGTGCCAGCAGTGGACAGGGGGCTAAACGCAATCAGCCCCAGCATTTT. V usage is TRBV2 and J usage is TRBJ1-5; 10 nucleotides match TRBD1. With V trimmed by 4 bases and J by 2 bases, 5 bases remained unmatched. This CDR3 has 16 amino acids. Germline V gene data show CDR1 as SNHLY and CDR2 as FYNNEI.

The rearrangement uses TRBV4-2 and TRBJ2-2; D is perhaps TRBD2 (7 bases). Germline assignment: CDR1 LGHNA and CDR2 YNFKEQ. Trimming stripped 0 bases from V and 4 bases from J, with 18 bases between. CDR3 length equals 18 residues. This CDR3 is CASSQESPGGRVTGELFF. CDR3 DNA: TGTGCCAGCAGCCAAGAAAGTCCGGGGGGCCGTGTCACCGGGGAGCTGTTTTTT.

The chain combines TRBV4-1 with TRBJ2-7; 11 bases fit TRBD1. CDR3 length equals 15 residues. Germline CDR1 and CDR2: MGHRA and YSYEKL. The CDR3 spells CPPSRPGDRGYEQYF. CDR3 sequence (DNA): TGCCCCCCCAGCCGTCCCGGGGACAGGGGGTACGAGCAGTACTTC.

The chain joins TRBV29-1 to TRBJ1-2; the D gene is possibly TRBD1 (5 bases). Trimming cost V 4 bases and J 10 bases, with 13 bases left between them. The germline CDR1 and CDR2 sequences are SQVTM and ANQGSEA. This CDR3 has 11 residues. The CDR3 loop reads CSVGRGGDYTF. The CDR3 nucleotides read TGCAGCGTTGGTAGGGGCGGTGACTACACCTTC.

The chain couples TRBV19 to TRBJ2-3, with D tentatively TRBD1 (5 bases). Germline assignment: CDR1 LNHDA and CDR2 SQIVND (reference sequence). The CDR3 has 14 amino acids. V was shortened by 3 bases and J by 2 bases, with 9 bases between the two germline ends. CDR3 coding DNA: TGTGCCAGTAGTATCCGACAGACCACAGATACGCAGTATTTT. This codes for CASSIRQTTDTQYF. The variable domain in full, completed from reference TRBV19 and TRBJ2-3, reads DGGITQSPKYLFRKEGQNVTLSCEQNLNHDAMYWYRQDPGQGLRLIYYSQIVNDFQKGDIAEGYSVSREKKESFPLTVTSAQKNPTAFYLCASSIRQTTDTQYFGPGTRLTVL.

In this sample, this clone turned up once. The rearrangement links TRBV5-1 to TRBJ2-5, with D possibly matching TRBD1 (6 bases). The CDR3 spans 14 residues. Trimming took off 7 bases at V and 5 bases at J, with 18 bases between the two ends. CDR1 and CDR2 from the germline V gene are SGHRS and YFSETQ. The CDR3 sequence: CASRSLTGGETQYF. CDR3 DNA: TGCGCCAGCCGCTCCCTGACAGGCGGGGAGACCCAGTACTTC.